These 29 T cell receptor beta chains share one sample of origin, sequenced in a study of beta chain features in type 1 diabetes. All of the isolated RNA was reverse transcribed, so expressed TCRB transcripts were sequenced. Sequencing used immunoSEQ multiplex PCR; TCRdb keeps in-frame clones, though not all of them. The table shows 300,000 to 400,000 clones, with approximately 12% occurring only once. Input material: naive CD4+ T cells from blood. These receptors were collected from a man in his late teens or twenties in good health.

The chain recombines TRBV7-2 with TRBJ2-3, with a weak D call TRBD1 (6 bases). The CDR3 runs to 16 residues. V lost 0 bases and J lost 6, with 16 bases in between. CDR1 is SGHTA, CDR2 FQGNSA, per germline. As DNA, the CDR3 is TGTGCCAGCAGCTTAGCTCTTACAGGGTCAGGGGATACGCAGTATTTT. Its translation is CASSLALTGSGDTQYF.

V usage is TRBV5-4 and J usage is TRBJ1-6, with 8 bases fitting TRBD1. The CDR3 has 16 amino acids. The V segment lost 5 bases and the J segment 9 bases; nucleotides outside the gene matches: 13. CDR1 and CDR2 from the germline V gene are SGHNT and YYREEE (reference sequence). As DNA, the CDR3 is TGTGCCAGCAGGACCCAGGGGGCGCGGGGGAGTTCACCCCTCCACTTT. The encoded protein is CASRTQGARGSSPLHF.

This clone was detected only a few times. In DNA, the CDR3 is TGTGCCAGCCTAAACTCCCCCAACACTGAAGCTTTCTTT. Protein sequence: CASLNSPNTEAFF. The chain employs TRBV28 and TRBJ1-1; D call uncertain. The CDR3 has 13 amino acids. The germline gives CDR1 MDHEN, CDR2 SYDVKM. Trimming took off 8 bases at V and 2 bases at J, with 12 bases between the two ends.

The chain links TRBV4-1 to TRBJ1-1, with D unresolved. V was pared by 1 base and J by 5 bases, with 11 bases between. This CDR3 comprises 14 residues. Per germline, CDR1 MGHRA and CDR2 YSYEKL. The CDR3 region is CASSQGLQWTEAFF. The CDR3 DNA reads TGCGCCAGCAGCCAAGGCCTACAGTGGACTGAAGCTTTCTTT.

This rearrangement joins TRBV18 to TRBJ1-4, with TRBD1 matching over 9 bases. The V and J ends lost 4 bases and 4 bases, in that order; junction bases with no gene match: 1. The CDR3 consists of 14 residues. The germline CDR1 and CDR2 sequences are KGHSH and LQKENI. The CDR3 here is CASSRTGVNEKLFF. CDR3 in DNA: TGTGCCAGCTCACGGACAGGGGTTAATGAAAAACTGTTTTTT.

This clone has just a few counts. The V gene is TRBV11-3, the J gene TRBJ2-2; D remains unclear. The V end was cut by 9 bases, the J end by 1 base, with 6 bases between. CDR1 and CDR2 from the germline V gene are SGHNT and YENEEA. This CDR3 comprises 12 residues. The CDR3 loop reads CASSRNTGELFF. The DNA of the CDR3 is TGTGCCAGTTCTAGGAACACCGGGGAGCTGTTTTTT.

This clone was seen only a few times. This rearrangement joins TRBV6-5 to TRBJ1-6; D is uncertain. The CDR3 runs to 15 residues. With 6 bases removed from V and 10 bases from J, the gap between germline ends came to 19 bases. From germline, CDR1 is MNHEY and CDR2 SVGAGI. The CDR3 loop is CASSRREGGKSPLHF. The CDR3 nucleotides read TGTGCCAGCAGCCGGCGGGAGGGAGGGAAATCACCCCTCCACTTT.

The chain is built from TRBV19 and TRBJ1-2; D gene uncertain. Germline CDR1 LNHDA, CDR2 SQIVND (reference sequence). Trimming stripped 7 bases from V and 4 bases from J, with 22 bases between. This CDR3 is 16 amino acids long. CDR3 nucleotides: TGTGCCAGTACCCTATCATCACGCCGGGGTGGCTATGGCTACACCTTC. This encodes CASTLSSRRGGYGYTF.

The gene calls are TRBV18 and TRBJ1-5; 7 bases are a match to TRBD1. Germline V gene data show CDR1 as KGHSH and CDR2 as LQKENI. V lost 4 bases and J lost 5; bases outside the gene matches: 2. The CDR3 has 13 amino acids. The CDR3 loop is CASSRDSDQPQHF. The CDR3 nucleotides read TGTGCCAGCTCACGGGACAGCGATCAGCCCCAGCATTTT.

This clone appeared a few times. The genes are TRBV7-2 and TRBJ1-2, with D unclear. The V gene lost 1 base and the J gene lost 8 bases, with 11 bases spanning the gap. The CDR3 has 13 amino acids. Looked up from germline, CDR1 is SGHTA and CDR2 is FQGNSA. DNA for the CDR3: TGTGCCAGCAGCTTAGTGGGAGACTGGGGCTACACCTTC. Its protein product is CASSLVGDWGYTF.

V and J are TRBV19 and TRBJ2-1, with unresolved D. Germline CDR1 LNHDA, CDR2 SQIVND (reference sequence). The CDR3 runs 12 residues. V lost 5 bases and J 8 bases, leaving 10 bases between the germline ends. CDR3 in DNA: TGTGCCAGTAGTGCCCCCGTAGATGAGCAGTTCTTC. Translation gives CASSAPVDEQFF.

The chain employs TRBV5-1 and TRBJ2-7, with 8 bases aligning to TRBD1. Germline CDR1 and CDR2: SGHRS and YFSETQ. The CDR3 has 13 amino acids. V lost 2 bases, J lost 6 bases, and 4 bases stayed unmatched. The CDR3: CASSFSDRVEQYF. For the CDR3, the DNA is TGCGCCAGCAGCTTTTCGGACAGGGTCGAGCAGTACTTC.

The gene calls are TRBV5-1 and TRBJ2-3; 9 bases are shared with TRBD1. V dropped 4 bases and J dropped 6; count of bases not matched to a gene: 6. Germline V gene lookup returns CDR1 SGHRS and CDR2 YFSETQ. This CDR3 spans 14 amino acids. In DNA form, the CDR3 reads TGCGCCAGCAGCCCGGACAGGGGACGGGATACGCAGTATTTT. It is translated as CASSPDRGRDTQYF.

This clone came up a few times. V and J are TRBV18 and TRBJ1-3, with D uncertain. There are 15 residues in the CDR3. Germline assignment: CDR1 KGHSH and CDR2 LQKENI. Between the trimmed V and J ends, which lost 5 bases and 0 bases, there was a span of 11 bases. CDR3 coding DNA: TGTGCCAGCTCAGACGGACTTAGCTCTGGAAACACCATATATTTT. Translation gives CASSDGLSSGNTIYF.

The chain recombines TRBV6-5 with TRBJ2-1; maybe TRBD1 (6 bases). The V and J ends lost 7 bases and 8 bases respectively, with 18 bases between them. CDR1 and CDR2 (germline): MNHEY, SVGAGI. CDR3 length: 14 residues. This CDR3 reads CASTRPGTRYEQFF. The CDR3 DNA reads TGTGCCAGCACCCGCCCCGGGACAAGATATGAGCAGTTCTTC.

This clone was seen ten or more times. Here the CDR3 DNA reads TGCAGCGTTGAGTGGGCAGACTATGGCTACACCTTC. Translating it yields CSVEWADYGYTF. The V gene is TRBV29-1, the J gene TRBJ1-2; D uncertain. Trimming took 3 bases from V and 3 from J, leaving 8 bases between them. Germline CDR1 SQVTM, CDR2 ANQGSEA. This CDR3 comprises 12 residues.

The chain is built from TRBV30 and TRBJ2-5, with D perhaps TRBD2 (7 bases). From germline, CDR1 is GTSNPN and CDR2 SVGIG (reference sequence). CDR3 length equals 12 residues. The germline V and J ends were trimmed by 7 bases and 5 bases, with 14 bases remaining between them. CDR3 in DNA: TGTGCCTTCACGGGGGGCCGGGAGACCCAGTACTTC. Its translation: CAFTGGRETQYF. The variable domain in full, completed from reference TRBV30 and TRBJ2-5, reads SQTIHQWPATLVQPVGSPLSLECTVEGTSNPNLYWYRQAAGRGLQLLFYSVGIGQISSEVPQNLSASRPQDRQFILSSKKLLLSDSGFYLCAFTGGRETQYFGPGTRLLVL.

The chain combines TRBV18 with TRBJ1-2, with D perhaps TRBD1 (5 bases). The CDR3 length is 13 residues. Germline loops: CDR1 KGHSH, CDR2 LQKENI. Between the trimmed V and J ends, which lost 3 bases and 4 bases, there was a span of 9 bases. In DNA form, the CDR3 reads TGTGCCAGCTCACCCTCGACAGCCTATGGCTACACCTTC. Its protein product is CASSPSTAYGYTF.

This chain uses TRBV9 with TRBJ1-1, with D hard to call. This CDR3 region has 13 residues. V was pared by 0 bases and J by 4 bases, with 7 bases between. The germline CDR1 and CDR2 sequences are SGDLS and YYNGEE. Here the CDR3 reads CASSVERSTEAFF. CDR3 coding DNA: TGTGCCAGCAGCGTAGAGAGGTCCACTGAAGCTTTCTTT. The variable domain in full, with the rest retrieved from reference TRBV9 and TRBJ1-1, is DSGVTQTPKHLITATGQRVTLRCSPRSGDLSVYWYQQSLDQGLQFLIQYYNGEERAKGNILERFSAQQFPDLHSELNLSSLELGDSALYFCASSVERSTEAFFGQGTRLTVV.

This clone was counted only a few times. The rearrangement joins TRBV11-2 to TRBJ2-1; perhaps TRBD2 as D (6 bases). Trimming shortened V by 4 bases and J by 4 bases, and 11 bases separated the two germline ends. There are 14 residues in the CDR3. Per germline, CDR1 SGHAT and CDR2 FQNNGV. CDR3 in DNA: TGTGCCAGCAGCTCTAGAGGGAGGTACAATGAGCAGTTCTTC. It specifies CASSSRGRYNEQFF.

The chain recombines TRBV28 with TRBJ1-1; possible D gene TRBD1, 5 bases. The CDR3 length is 13 residues. V was pared by 6 bases and J by 5 bases, with 13 bases between. Germline CDR1 is MDHEN and CDR2 is SYDVKM. The CDR3 protein is CASRQGSETEAFF. The CDR3 DNA sequence: TGTGCCAGCAGGCAGGGTTCTGAGACTGAAGCTTTCTTT.

This clone was recorded a few times. The J gene is TRBJ1-2, the V gene TRBV5-8; 8 bases line up with TRBD1. J gave up 1 base and V 2 bases, and 4 bases lay outside the gene matches. Germline-derived CDR1 and CDR2 are SGHTS and YDEGEE. The CDR3 is made up of 15 amino acids. CDR3 sequence: CASSFGQGRNYGYTF. CDR3 bases: TGTGCCAGCAGCTTCGGACAGGGCCGTAACTATGGCTACACCTTC. Drawing the rest from reference TRBV5-8 and TRBJ1-2, the complete variable domain is EAGVTQSPTHLIKTRGQQATLRCSPISGHTSVYWYQQALGLGLQFLLWYDEGEERNRGNFPPRFSGRQFPNYSSELNVNALELEDSALYLCASSFGQGRNYGYTFGSGTRLTVV.

This clone was counted only a few times. The chain links TRBV28 to TRBJ1-5; 10 bases align to TRBD1. The CDR3 sequence is 17 residues long. The V segment lost 9 bases and the J segment 0 bases; nucleotides outside the gene matches: 11. From germline, CDR1 is MDHEN and CDR2 SYDVKM. This chain's CDR3 is CASVTDRGRHSNQPQHF. CDR3 DNA sequence: TGTGCCAGTGTGACGGACAGGGGGAGACATAGCAATCAGCCCCAGCATTTT.

This clone was seen only a few times. The chain combines TRBV30 with TRBJ2-7; maybe TRBD1 (5 bases). Germline lookup yields CDR1 GTSNPN and CDR2 SVGIG (reference sequence). Trimming shortened V by 0 bases and J by 3 bases, and 15 bases separated the two germline ends. There are 15 residues in the CDR3. This CDR3 reads CAWSVPRVRDYEQYF. For the CDR3, the DNA is TGTGCCTGGAGTGTACCGCGTGTCAGGGACTACGAGCAGTACTTC.

This clone was observed a few times. The J gene is TRBJ2-1, the V gene TRBV6-1; a weak D match, TRBD2 (6 bases). Per germline, CDR1 MNHNS and CDR2 SASEGT. This CDR3 is 15 amino acids long. V was clipped by 7 bases and J by 8 bases, with 21 bases between them. The DNA for the CDR3 is TGTGCCAGCACCTACGGGACTCAGGGTTTGGATGAGCAGTTCTTC. It encodes CASTYGTQGLDEQFF.

The rearrangement links TRBV30 to TRBJ2-7; TRBD1 aligns across 7 bases. V was clipped by 1 base and J by 0 bases; unmatched bases: 6. The CDR3 runs to 15 residues. Germline loops: CDR1 GTSNPN, CDR2 SVGIG (reference sequence). CDR3 sequence reads: CAWSGQDRPSYEQYF. As DNA, the CDR3 is TGTGCCTGGAGTGGGCAGGACAGGCCCTCCTACGAGCAGTACTTC. Supplemented by reference TRBV30 and TRBJ2-7, the full variable domain reads SQTIHQWPATLVQPVGSPLSLECTVEGTSNPNLYWYRQAAGRGLQLLFYSVGIGQISSEVPQNLSASRPQDRQFILSSKKLLLSDSGFYLCAWSGQDRPSYEQYFGPGTRLTVT.

The chain uses TRBV5-4 and TRBJ2-1; 8 bases align to TRBD2. Germline V gene data show CDR1 as SGHNT and CDR2 as YYREEE (reference sequence). The CDR3 spans 14 residues. The trim removed 4 bases at V and 7 bases at J, leaving 7 bases unmatched. The CDR3 bases are TGTGCCAGCAGCCGCGGGACTAGTGTGAATGAGCAGTTCTTC. Its translation is CASSRGTSVNEQFF.

The chain has TRBV11-2 and TRBJ2-3; weak D call: TRBD2 (5 bases). The CDR3 covers 16 residues. The germline V gene has CDR1 SGHAT and CDR2 FQNNGV. Trimming removed 1 base at V and 4 bases at J, with 15 bases between. The DNA for the CDR3 is TGTGCCAGCAGCTTAGGATCGGGGTTTCGGGCAGATACGCAGTATTTT. Translated: CASSLGSGFRADTQYF. Drawing the rest from reference TRBV11-2 and TRBJ2-3, the complete variable domain is EAGVAQSPRYKIIEKRQSVAFWCNPISGHATLYWYQQILGQGPKLLIQFQNNGVVDDSQLPKDRFSAERLKGVDSTLKIQPAKLEDSAVYLCASSLGSGFRADTQYFGPGTRLTVL.

This clone was detected a few times. This chain uses TRBV13 with TRBJ2-5; D not certain. This CDR3 is built from 13 residues. The V end lost 2 bases, the J end lost 0 bases, and 4 bases lay between the germline ends. The germline CDR1 and CDR2 sequences are PRHDT and FYEKMQ (reference sequence). CDR3 in amino acids: CASSLSHQETQYF. DNA for the CDR3: TGTGCCAGCAGCTTAAGCCACCAAGAGACCCAGTACTTC.